The 16 T cell receptor beta chains below all came from one sample that was sequenced in a study of T cell changes during pregnancy in multiple sclerosis. Data came from immunoSEQ multiplex PCR; TCRdb stores just in-frame clones and leaves some out. The data hold some 51,000 clones, with about 94% observed a single time. This sample comprised CD8+ T cells from peripheral blood mononuclear cells, obtained in the first trimester of pregnancy. Receptor source: a female donor with multiple sclerosis, enrolled in a pregnancy study.

This sequence joins TRBV4-3 and TRBJ1-2; 10 bases match TRBD1. This CDR3 is built from 15 residues. Per the germline V gene, CDR1 is LGHNA and CDR2 is YSLEER. Losses at the gene ends were 1 base for V and 6 bases for J; bases not matched to a gene: 5. In nucleotides, the CDR3 is TGCGCCAGCAGCCAAGGGGACAGGGGCTTCGATGGCTACACCTTC. Translated, it gives CASSQGDRGFDGYTF.

This chain connects TRBV27 to TRBJ1-4; 7 bases fit TRBD1. Germline assignment: CDR1 MNHEY and CDR2 SMNVEV (reference sequence). The CDR3 covers 15 residues. With V trimmed by 1 base and J by 4 bases, 3 bases remained unmatched. The CDR3 DNA reads TGTGCCAGCAGTTTATTCGGGACAGTTAATGAAAAACTGTTTTTT. Protein: CASSLFGTVNEKLFF.

This chain joins TRBV9 and TRBJ2-2; D not certain. Germline V gene data show CDR1 as SGDLS and CDR2 as YYNGEE. The CDR3 runs 13 residues. Trimming cost V 2 bases and J 4 bases, with 6 bases left between them. In DNA form, the CDR3 reads TGTGCCAGCAGCGTTCCGAGCACCGGGGAGCTGTTTTTT. Translated, it gives CASSVPSTGELFF.

The table lists this clone with a count of one. The chain has TRBV27 and TRBJ2-7, with 12 bases lining up with TRBD2. The CDR3 loop spans 14 amino acids. Trimming took 5 bases from V and 2 from J; bases not matched to a gene: 1. CDR1 is MNHEY and CDR2 is SMNVEV in the germline V gene (reference sequence). CDR3 residues: CASSLAGGPYEQYF. In nucleotides, the CDR3 is TGTGCCAGCAGTCTAGCGGGAGGGCCCTACGAGCAGTACTTC.

This chain uses TRBV19 with TRBJ1-1, with D maybe TRBD1 (5 bases). The CDR3 has 15 amino acids. Germline CDR1 reads LNHDA; CDR2 reads SQIVND (reference sequence). Deletions cut 6 bases from V and 0 bases from J, with 14 bases between. This chain's CDR3 is CASREGTFMNTEAFF. CDR3 coding DNA: TGTGCCAGTAGGGAAGGGACTTTCATGAACACTGAAGCTTTCTTT.

The chain employs TRBV7-9 and TRBJ2-7; perhaps TRBD1 as D (6 bases). CDR3 length: 13 amino acids. Germline assignment: CDR1 SEHNR and CDR2 FQNEAQ (reference sequence). Trimming removed 5 bases from V and 7 bases from J, with 15 bases in between. The CDR3 region is CASSPRTVQEQYF. The CDR3 DNA follows: TGTGCCAGCAGCCCGAGGACAGTCCAGGAGCAGTACTTC.

The V call is TRBV29-1, the J call TRBJ2-1; D not certain. Trimming pared 4 bases from V and 3 bases from J, leaving 19 bases between. The CDR3 contains 16 residues. Germline assignment: CDR1 SQVTM and CDR2 ANQGSEA. CDR3 in DNA: TGCAGCGTTGTAGGTATTGCGGCAGTTGGCTACAATGAGCAGTTCTTC. Protein sequence: CSVVGIAAVGYNEQFF.

V gene TRBV19 combines with J gene TRBJ1-5; D unresolved. CDR1 LNHDA and CDR2 SQIVND come from the germline V gene (reference sequence). The CDR3 is 13 residues long. V gave up 7 bases and J gave up 0 bases, with 7 bases separating them. As DNA, the CDR3 is TGTGCCAGTACCACCTATAGCAATCAGCCCCAGCATTTT. Its protein product is CASTTYSNQPQHF.

The chain carries TRBV2 and TRBJ1-6, with TRBD1 identical over 8 bases. V lost 6 bases, J lost 15 bases, and 7 bases stayed unmatched. The germline V gene has CDR1 SNHLY and CDR2 FYNNEI. The CDR3 consists of 12 residues. DNA of the CDR3: TGTGCCAGCAGGGACAGGGTCTATTTCCTCCACTTT. It yields the protein CASRDRVYFLHF.

The chain couples TRBV27 to TRBJ2-1, with 10 bases identical to TRBD1. J gave up 8 bases and V 6 bases, and 10 bases lay outside the gene matches. Germline CDR1 is MNHEY and CDR2 is SMNVEV (reference sequence). CDR3 length: 15 amino acids. The CDR3 DNA reads TGTGCCAGCAGCACGGACAGGGGGAGTGTGGATGAGCAGTTCTTC. Translating gives CASSTDRGSVDEQFF.

This clone has only one observation. In DNA form, the CDR3 reads TGTGCCAGCAGCGTCGCTGGGGGGGACATCCCCACAGATACGCAGTATTTT. Translating it yields CASSVAGGDIPTDTQYF. This sequence joins TRBV9 and TRBJ2-3; weak D call: TRBD2 (7 bases). The germline V gene encodes CDR1 SGDLS and CDR2 YYNGEE. There are 17 residues in the CDR3. Trimming stripped 2 bases from V and 2 bases from J, with 18 bases between.

The rearrangement uses TRBV5-1 and TRBJ2-1; possibly TRBD2 for D (6 bases). V was shortened by 6 bases and J by 5 bases, with 21 bases between the two germline ends. The CDR3 has 16 amino acids. Germline assignment: CDR1 SGHRS and CDR2 YFSETQ. CDR3 region: CASTYGRRAGNNEQFF. Written as DNA, the CDR3 is TGCGCCAGCACCTATGGGCGGAGGGCAGGGAACAATGAGCAGTTCTTC.

The chain joins TRBV2 to TRBJ1-1; D is uncertain. The CDR3 sequence is 12 residues long. The ends were cut back, 6 bases at V and 10 bases at J, with 15 bases in the middle. The germline V gene encodes CDR1 SNHLY and CDR2 FYNNEI. CDR3 residues: CASRQDLGVAFF. The DNA of the CDR3 is TGTGCCAGCAGACAAGACCTGGGAGTAGCTTTCTTT. The whole variable domain, remainder taken from reference TRBV2 and TRBJ1-1, is EPEVTQTPSHQVTQMGQEVILRCVPISNHLYFYWYRQILGQKVEFLVSFYNNEISEKSEIFDDQFSVERPDGSNFTLKIRSTKLEDSAMYFCASRQDLGVAFFGQGTRLTVV.

The rearrangement joins TRBV19 to TRBJ2-5; a weak D match, TRBD1 (6 bases). V lost 5 bases and J 1 base, leaving 11 bases between the germline ends. The CDR3 runs 14 residues. CDR1 LNHDA and CDR2 SQIVND come from the germline V gene (reference sequence). The CDR3: CASSFGTLQETQYF. The DNA for the CDR3 is TGTGCCAGTAGTTTTGGGACACTCCAAGAGACCCAGTACTTC.

This chain connects TRBV7-9 to TRBJ1-2; maybe TRBD1 (6 bases). V lost 6 bases and J 4 bases, leaving 15 bases between the germline ends. The CDR3 length is 14 residues. CDR1 SEHNR and CDR2 FQNEAQ come from the germline V gene (reference sequence). CDR3 sequence (DNA): TGTGCCAGCAGTTTGACAGGTGAAACCTATGGCTACACCTTC. The encoded protein is CASSLTGETYGYTF.

This sequence joins TRBV2 and TRBJ1-5, with a possible D match to TRBD1 (5 bases). The germline CDR1 and CDR2 sequences are SNHLY and FYNNEI. The CDR3 has 15 residues. The V end lost 5 bases, the J end lost 1 base, and 12 bases lay between the germline ends. CDR3 residues: CASSLPGESNQPQHF. In DNA form, the CDR3 reads TGTGCCAGCAGTCTCCCGGGGGAGAGCAATCAGCCCCAGCATTTT.